This T cell receptor (beta chain) originates from a study of PD-L1 blockade in urothelial cancer (dated by TCRdb to about 2017). A note on the overall study: All patients started therapy around 2014 and received atezolizumab 1,200 mg intravenously every 3 weeks. An ECOG performance status of 0 or 1 was recorded for the patients, and 0 to 3 prior chemotherapy regimens had been received by the patients. Blood samples were analyzed 3 weeks after the start of treatment (second dose) and 6 weeks after the start of treatment. A median of roughly 140,000 T cells and some 84,000 unique TCRs was obtained from blood samples, and a median clonality of around 0.08 was observed. The study, an exploratory multi-omic analysis, examined somatic, immune and clinical correlates of response to PD-L1 blockade with atezolizumab in urothelial cancer. Pretreatment tumor samples and matched peripheral blood, collected serially before and after atezolizumab treatment, underwent TCR sequencing. Nine or ten patients reached durable clinical benefit, while some 20 patients did not. Pretreatment blood TCR-seq was available for under 35 patients, at least one posttreatment blood collection was obtained for about 24 patients, and tumor TCR-seq was available for about 24 patients. Whole exome sequencing and RNA sequencing of pretreatment tumors were performed alongside TCR sequencing in the same patients. Durable clinical benefit was defined as a progression-free survival longer than 6 months, and TCR features were additionally tested against progression-free survival and overall survival. Twenty-five of 29 patients were identified as males with urothelial cancer of bladder origin, and a prior smoking history was reported by 18 of 29 patients.

What the authors observed across the whole study: A pretreatment peripheral blood TCR clonality below the median was linked to improved progression-free and overall survival. Patients with durable benefit showed greater expansion of tumor-associated TCR clones in peripheral blood 3 weeks after starting treatment (n of about 20, p = 0.022). Because the sample size was small (n of about 31) and many of the analyses were exploratory, the results are meant to be hypothesis-generating.

The germline V gene provides CDR1 KGHSH and CDR2 LQKENI. Trimming at the junction amounts to 3 bases on V and 2 bases on J, and the germline ends lie 11 bases apart. From cysteine to phenylalanine, the CDR3 is 14 amino acids long. Of all the DNA, just the CDR3 is kept, 42 bases in frame from base 1. For this clone: It lacks a known antigen. Nothing much larger sits one base from this clone, and base qualities are not available.

To estimate absolute template abundance from read counts, synthetic TCR analog templates were spiked into each PCR. Using the immunoSEQ assay, TCRbeta CDR3 regions were amplified from genomic DNA with bias-controlled V and J gene primers. Sequencing of rearranged TCRbeta segments was performed at approximately 20X coverage. As for how the authors treated the data: Clustering was used to correct sequencing errors, and CDR3s were annotated against IMGT to assign V, D and J genes. Out-of-frame and stop-codon sequences were excluded, and only productive TCRbeta rearrangements were used in downstream analyses. Clonality was calculated as one minus the Shannon entropy normalized by the log of the number of unique productive sequences. Clones differing between time points or between blood and tumor were identified by Fisher's exact test with Benjamini-Hochberg correction at adjusted p below 0.01. As stored in TCRdb, this immuneACCESS dataset retains in-frame rearrangements with V and J assigned. A fraction of the clones does not appear; measured against another copy, unresolved V genes explain less than half of the discrepancy, and the remainder lacks a known reason. V and J calls and clone size are given by that table; D and trimming were obtained from the DNA. In this sample the table shows about 69,000 clones, about 89% of which occur a single time. The ten largest clones take up around 3.5% of the sample.

A cohort of some 29 patients with locally advanced or metastatic urothelial carcinoma, treated at Memorial Sloan Kettering on a trial protocol, was included. Peripheral blood mononuclear cells were collected from each patient pretreatment and during treatment, giving between 1 and 8 total time points per patient. The Qiagen DNeasy Blood extraction kit was used to purify genomic DNA from total PBMCs and from tumor samples. PBMCs were collected pretreatment and during treatment and were isolated and stored as previously described. Sequenced here: PBMCs, sampled around atezolizumab (anti-PD-L1) treatment. This receptor was obtained from a man in his 60s with urothelial cancer. The sequence links TRBV18 to TRBJ2-7, with no D gene named confidently. The bases read TGTGCCAGCTCACCGTATGGTGCAGCCTACGAGCAGTACTTC. Its protein reads: CASSPYGAAYEQYF.